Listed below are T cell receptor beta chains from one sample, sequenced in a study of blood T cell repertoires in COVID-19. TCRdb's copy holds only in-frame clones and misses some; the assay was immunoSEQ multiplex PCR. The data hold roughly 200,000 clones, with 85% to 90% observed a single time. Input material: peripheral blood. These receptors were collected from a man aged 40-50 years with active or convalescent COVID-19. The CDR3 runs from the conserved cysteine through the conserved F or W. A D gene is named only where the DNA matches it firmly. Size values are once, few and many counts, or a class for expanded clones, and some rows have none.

CASSPGLVTYNEQFF | TGCGCCAGCAGCCCGGGACTAGTTACGTACAATGAGCAGTTCTTC | NA | TRBJ2-1 | TRBV5-1 | TRBD2
CSVHNQQGNTEAFF | TGCAGCGTACACAACCAACAGGGGAACACTGAAGCTTTCTTT | NA | TRBJ1-1 | TRBV29-1 | NA
CATSLRGETYEQYF | TGTGCCACCAGCCTACGGGGGGAAACCTACGAGCAGTACTTC | NA | TRBJ2-7 | TRBV15 | TRBD2
CASSFSGQGNYGYTF | TGCGCCAGCAGCTTCTCGGGACAGGGGAACTATGGCTACACCTTC | NA | TRBJ1-2 | TRBV5-1 | TRBD1
CASSPGFNEQFF | TGTGCCAGCAGTCCAGGATTCAATGAGCAGTTCTTC | NA | TRBJ2-1 | TRBV28 | NA
CASQGLGTGELFF | TGTGCCAGTCAGGGTCTAGGGACCGGGGAGCTGTTTTTT | few | TRBJ2-2 | TRBV19 | NA
CASSETYGGTGGYTF | TGTGCCAGCAGTGAAACGTACGGAGGGACGGGGGGCTACACCTTC | NA | TRBJ1-2 | TRBV25-1 | NA
CATSDIGGLAGGGSYNEQFF | TGTGCCACCAGTGATATCGGGGGACTAGCGGGAGGAGGGTCCTACAATGAGCAGTTCTTC | once | TRBJ2-1 | TRBV24-1 | TRBD2
CASGLPRTGRGNTEAFF | TGTGCTAGTGGTTTGCCGCGGACAGGTCGGGGGAACACTGAAGCTTTCTTT | NA | TRBJ1-1 | TRBV12-5 | TRBD1
CAWSLLAEYEQYF | TGTGCCTGGAGTCTGTTAGCCGAATACGAGCAGTACTTC | NA | TRBJ2-7 | TRBV30 | NA
CASSPAGTGGNTEAFF | TGTGCCAGCAGCCCCGCCGGGACAGGGGGGAACACTGAAGCTTTCTTT | NA | TRBJ1-1 | TRBV11-1 | TRBD1
CASSFSGQGYSPLHF | TGCGCCAGCAGCTTTTCAGGACAGGGCTATTCACCCCTCCACTTT | NA | TRBJ1-6 | TRBV5-1 | TRBD1
CASSSGTSGGGETQYF | TGTGCCAGCAGTTCCGGGACTAGCGGGGGCGGAGAGACCCAGTACTTC | NA | TRBJ2-5 | TRBV6-2/TRBV6-3 | TRBD2
CASSLTGYGYTF | TGTGCCAGCAGTTTGACAGGGTACGGCTACACCTTC | NA | TRBJ1-2 | TRBV28 | TRBD1
CASSLTPGTGELFF | TGTGCCAGCAGCTTAACGCCAGGCACCGGGGAGCTGTTTTTT | NA | TRBJ2-2 | TRBV7-3 | NA